Sequencing of this TCR beta chain was carried out in a study of blood T cell repertoires in COVID-19. For the study at large: The analysed material was cDNA or gDNA that came from T cells, B-cell-depleted T cells, or PBMCs.

Germline loops: CDR1 MDHEN, CDR2 SYDVKM. The CDR3 length is 15 residues. The V and J ends lost 6 bases and 0 bases respectively, with 12 bases between them. Under the authors' procedure: Reference gene primer amplification gave estimated nucleated cell counts. TCRdb's table, derived via immunoSEQ multiplex PCR, lists solely in-frame clones and lacks some. V, J and clone size are those of that table, while D and trimming were read from the DNA. This table holds 110,000 to 150,000 clones, roughly 89% found once. The genes are TRBV28 and TRBJ1-3, with a weak D call TRBD1 (6 bases). The source material was peripheral blood. The TCR originated in a man aged 55 to 70 with active or convalescent COVID-19. CDR3 in DNA: TGTGCCAGCAGCCTAGACAGGAGCTCTGGAAACACCATATATTTT. Translating it yields CASSLDRSSGNTIYF.